One and the same sample provided the 22 T cell receptor beta chains below, sequenced in a study of T cell responses to AZD1222 COVID-19 vaccine. Measured with immunoSEQ multiplex PCR; TCRdb has only the in-frame clones, and not every one. Among about 94,000 clones, about 90% were seen once, and the ten largest hold 8% to 9.5%. Sequenced here: peripheral blood, sampled on day 0 of AZD1222 vaccination. The receptor source for this set is an adult in good health.

J is TRBJ2-7 and V is TRBV19, with unresolved D. CDR3 size: 11 residues. V was cut by 10 bases and J by 3 bases, with 10 bases left in between. Looked up from germline, CDR1 is LNHDA and CDR2 is SQIVND (reference sequence). The CDR3 sequence: CATPGSYEQYF. For the CDR3, the DNA is TGTGCCACTCCAGGCAGCTACGAGCAGTACTTC.

V gene TRBV19 combines with J gene TRBJ2-1; 8 bases agree with TRBD2. The CDR3 is 13 residues long. Germline V lookup: CDR1 LNHDA, CDR2 SQIVND (reference sequence). J lost 7 bases, V lost 5 bases, and 4 bases had no gene match. CDR3 bases: TGTGCCAGTAGTCCCGCTAGCGGGAATGAGCAGTTCTTC. As protein: CASSPASGNEQFF.

V gene TRBV6-5 combines with J gene TRBJ2-2, with D perhaps TRBD2 (7 bases). Germline V gives CDR1 MNHEY, CDR2 SVGAGI. This CDR3 region has 16 residues. Trimming cost V 2 bases and J 3 bases, with 13 bases left between them. CDR3 nucleotide sequence: TGTGCCAGCAGTTACCAAACAGGGAGGGACACCGGGGAGCTGTTTTTT. Encoded protein: CASSYQTGRDTGELFF.

About this clone itself: Other DNA sequences in this specimen translate into the identical CDR3. The chain employs TRBV5-1 and TRBJ1-1; the D gene is possibly TRBD1 (6 bases). Germline CDR1 SGHRS, CDR2 YFSETQ. V lost 0 bases, J lost 0 bases, and 6 bases lay in between. This CDR3 spans 14 amino acids. The CDR3 protein is CASSLDRVNTEAFF. For the CDR3, the DNA is TGCGCCAGCAGCTTGGACAGGGTGAACACTGAAGCTTTCTTT.

The J gene is TRBJ1-1, the V gene TRBV27; D remains ambiguous. Per germline, CDR1 MNHEY and CDR2 SMNVEV (reference sequence). The CDR3 loop spans 13 amino acids. Trimming cost V 5 bases and J 0 bases, with 7 bases left between them. This CDR3 reads CASSGTVNTEAFF. The CDR3 region has the DNA TGTGCCAGCAGTGGAACGGTGAACACTGAAGCTTTCTTT.

The CDR3 bases are TGTGCCAGCAGTTATGGGACAGCTTTAAATGAAAAACTGTTTTTT. This gives the protein CASSYGTALNEKLFF. The chain links TRBV6-5 to TRBJ1-4, with 7 bases aligning to TRBD1. Germline CDR1 MNHEY, CDR2 SVGAGI. Trimming removed 3 bases from V and 5 bases from J; junction bases left unmatched: 6. The length of the CDR3 is 15 residues.

The V gene is TRBV5-1, the J gene TRBJ1-1, with D unresolved. This CDR3 has 14 residues. Trimming stripped 7 bases from V and 2 bases from J, with 15 bases between. Per germline, CDR1 SGHRS and CDR2 YFSETQ. The CDR3: CASGGNPPNTEAFF. The DNA of the CDR3 is TGCGCCAGCGGCGGGAATCCCCCAAACACTGAAGCTTTCTTT.

The V and J genes are TRBV6-2 or TRBV6-3 and TRBJ2-3; a weak D match, TRBD1 (5 bases). CDR1 and CDR2 (germline): MNHEY, SVGEGT. This CDR3 comprises 14 residues. V was cut by 5 bases and J by 0 bases, with 9 bases left in between. The CDR3 is CASSQRQSTDTQYF. The CDR3 DNA is TGTGCCAGCAGTCAGCGACAGAGCACAGATACGCAGTATTTT.

In this sample, this clone turned up once. The V gene is TRBV19, the J gene TRBJ1-5; tentatively, D is TRBD1 (6 bases). The V end lost 4 bases, the J end lost 3 bases, and 10 bases lay between the germline ends. The CDR3 is made up of 14 amino acids. Looked up from germline, CDR1 is LNHDA and CDR2 is SQIVND (reference sequence). CDR3 in DNA: TGTGCCAGTAGTACACAGGGAATCAATCAGCCCCAGCATTTT. Residues: CASSTQGINQPQHF.

This chain connects TRBV19 to TRBJ1-1; 8 positions match TRBD1. Trimming took 2 bases from V and 5 from J; bases not matched to a gene: 4. This CDR3 spans 14 amino acids. The germline gives CDR1 LNHDA, CDR2 SQIVND (reference sequence). The CDR3 protein is CASSIQGAPTEAFF. The DNA of the CDR3 is TGTGCCAGTAGTATACAGGGGGCGCCTACTGAAGCTTTCTTT.

V gene TRBV7-9 combines with J gene TRBJ2-4; no firm D call. Deletions cut 3 bases from V and 9 bases from J, with 15 bases between. The CDR3 is made up of 14 amino acids. The germline gives CDR1 SEHNR, CDR2 FQNEAQ (reference sequence). In DNA, the CDR3 is TGTGCCAGCAGCTTGCTAGACACCGTGGGCATTCAGTACTTC. Its protein is CASSLLDTVGIQYF.

CDR3 loop: CASSYGNRNTGELFF. DNA of the CDR3: TGTGCCAGCAGCTATGGTAATAGGAACACCGGGGAGCTGTTTTTT. The chain combines TRBV11-3 with TRBJ2-2; D is uncertain. The CDR3 extends over 15 amino acids. Germline V lookup: CDR1 SGHNT, CDR2 YENEEA. The ends were cut back, 4 bases at V and 1 base at J, with 10 bases in the middle.

The rearrangement uses TRBV7-2 and TRBJ1-4; D may be TRBD1 (6 bases). The germline CDR1 and CDR2 sequences are SGHTA and FQGNSA. The CDR3 runs to 15 residues. Between the trimmed V and J ends, which lost 5 bases and 6 bases, there was a span of 16 bases. CDR3 loop: CASSPIRGRDEKLFF. CDR3 DNA: TGTGCCAGCAGCCCGATTCGGGGGCGGGATGAAAAACTGTTTTTT.

The chain has TRBV5-1 and TRBJ1-3; a possible D gene is TRBD1 (6 bases). Trimming stripped 4 bases from V and 1 base from J, with 6 bases between. This CDR3 contains 13 residues. Germline V lookup: CDR1 SGHRS, CDR2 YFSETQ. This CDR3 reads CASSQGSGNTIYF. The CDR3 DNA follows: TGCGCCAGCAGCCAGGGGTCTGGAAACACCATATATTTT.

The chain is built from TRBV5-5 and TRBJ1-2; tentative D call: TRBD1 (6 bases). The CDR3 loop spans 13 amino acids. The ends were cut back, 7 bases at V and 2 bases at J, with 12 bases in the middle. Germline-derived CDR1 and CDR2 are SGHKS and YYEKEE (reference sequence). CDR3: CASGQQGNYGYTF. The DNA for the CDR3 is TGTGCCAGCGGCCAACAGGGAAACTATGGCTACACCTTC.

The chain carries TRBV16 and TRBJ2-7; 7 positions match TRBD1. V gave up 2 bases and J gave up 2 bases; unmatched junction bases: 6. Germline CDR1 reads KGHSY; CDR2 reads FQNENV. This CDR3 comprises 15 residues. This CDR3 is CASSQRGQNPYEQYF. The CDR3 coding sequence is TGTGCCAGCAGCCAAAGGGGACAGAACCCCTACGAGCAGTACTTC. Based on the CDR3 plus reference TRBV16 and TRBJ2-7, the full variable domain is GEEVAQTPKHLVRGEGQKAKLYCAPIKGHSYVFWYQQVLKNEFKFLISFQNENVFDETGMPKERFSAKCLPNSPCSLEIQATKLEDSAVYFCASSQRGQNPYEQYFGPGTRLTVT.

The genes are TRBV7-2 and TRBJ1-1; D is uncertain. V gave up 2 bases and J gave up 11 bases, with 18 bases separating them. Germline CDR1 SGHTA, CDR2 FQGNSA. The CDR3 covers 14 residues. This CDR3 is CASSLSPRVSPAFF. The DNA of the CDR3 is TGTGCCAGCAGCTTAAGCCCCCGGGTATCACCGGCTTTCTTT.

The DNA for the CDR3 is TGTGCCAGCAGTGAAACTTTTCAGGGTCAGGGGGAGCTGTTTTTT. Its protein product is CASSETFQGQGELFF. The genes are TRBV2 and TRBJ2-2, with D maybe TRBD1 (5 bases). The CDR3 has 15 residues. V was pared by 2 bases and J by 8 bases, with 15 bases between. In germline, CDR1 is SNHLY, CDR2 FYNNEI.

This clone was counted once. V usage is TRBV19 and J usage is TRBJ1-4, with D hard to call. Per germline, CDR1 LNHDA and CDR2 SQIVND (reference sequence). The V gene lost 7 bases and the J gene lost 10 bases, with 25 bases spanning the gap. The CDR3 length is 16 residues. This CDR3 reads CASTRPRLTRSGKLFF. The CDR3 DNA follows: TGTGCCAGTACCCGGCCCCGGTTGACTCGGAGTGGAAAACTGTTTTTT.

The chain recombines TRBV29-1 with TRBJ2-1; D call uncertain. Germline assignment: CDR1 SQVTM and CDR2 ANQGSEA. CDR3 length: 13 amino acids. Trimming left V 4 bases short and J 4 bases short, with 11 bases between. CDR3: CSVGQNLYNEQFF. As DNA, the CDR3 is TGCAGCGTTGGCCAGAACCTATACAATGAGCAGTTCTTC.

Concerning this clone itself: A much bigger clone sits one base away, suggesting this may be a read error. V usage is TRBV2 and J usage is TRBJ2-2; 9 nucleotides line up with TRBD2. This CDR3 comprises 14 residues. CDR1 SNHLY and CDR2 FYNNEI come from the germline V gene. After removal of 5 bases from V and 3 bases from J, the junction contained 1 base not matched to a gene. The CDR3 bases are TGTGCCAGCAGTCAGCGGGGGGACACCGGGGAGCTGTTTTTT. This gives the protein CASSQRGDTGELFF. Full variable domain (rest looked up from reference TRBV2 and TRBJ2-2): EPEVTQTPSHQVTQMGQEVILRCVPISNHLYFYWYRQILGQKVEFLVSFYNNEISEKSEIFDDQFSVERPDGSNFTLKIRSTKLEDSAMYFCASSQRGDTGELFFGEGSRLTVL.

The V gene is TRBV6-5, the J gene TRBJ1-2; 9 nucleotides line up with TRBD1. The CDR3 runs to 14 residues. The trim removed 2 bases at V and 5 bases at J, leaving 3 bases unmatched. Germline lookup yields CDR1 MNHEY and CDR2 SVGAGI. CDR3 amino acids: CASSYRQGEYGYTF. The CDR3 DNA is TGTGCCAGCAGTTACAGACAGGGGGAATATGGCTACACCTTC.